The rows below give T cell receptor beta chains drawn from one sample of a study of blood T cells in healthy people across ages. TCRdb passed the 5' RACE reads through MiXCR, listing each CDR3 protein once. The data hold just under 750,000 distinct CDR3 sequences, with 22% observed a single time. The specimen sequenced was blood. These receptors all stem from a man in his 70s in good health. The CDR3 runs from the conserved cysteine through the conserved F or W.

V gene,CDR3 protein
TRBV12-3/TRBV12-4,CASSLTGQNNSPLHF
TRBV27,CASSIGGTYNEQFF
TRBV7-7,CASSPTQGGELFF
TRBV30,CAWKPEAGELFF
TRBV12-3/TRBV12-4,CASSPGTGSNYGYTF
TRBV10-2,CASSQSAINYGYTF
TRBV7-7,CASSLGGLAGLQETQYF
TRBV10-2,CASRRGQQETQYF
TRBV24-1,CATQPGQGWNQPQHF
TRBV12-3/TRBV12-4,CASSLNRGYNEQFF
TRBV7-3,CASSLKHTHEQFF
TRBV19,CASSPMGNNYGYTF
TRBV20-1,CSAKVSGARGTDTQYF
TRBV12-3/TRBV12-4,CASSPPRELYNEQFF
TRBV19,CASTLKGGSYNEQFF
TRBV7-2,CASSFRTRGSYTF
TRBV3-1,CASSQDRRANQPQHF
TRBV20-1,CSAFTSGRDTQYF
TRBV12-3/TRBV12-4,CASSLREVSTDTQYF
TRBV4-1,CASSQDRVGGAYNEQFF
TRBV7-9,CASSPDRGQGNEKLFF